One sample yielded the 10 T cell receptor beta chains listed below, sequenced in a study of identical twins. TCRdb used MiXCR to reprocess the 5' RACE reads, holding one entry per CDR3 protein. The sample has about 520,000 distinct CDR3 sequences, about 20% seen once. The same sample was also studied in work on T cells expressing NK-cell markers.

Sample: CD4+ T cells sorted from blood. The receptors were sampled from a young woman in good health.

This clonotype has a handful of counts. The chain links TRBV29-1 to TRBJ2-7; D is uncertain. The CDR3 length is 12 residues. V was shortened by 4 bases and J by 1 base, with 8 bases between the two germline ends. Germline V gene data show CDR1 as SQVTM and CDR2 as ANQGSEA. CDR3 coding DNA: TGCAGCGTTGGGGCTTGGTCCTACGAGCAGTACTTC. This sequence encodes CSVGAWSYEQYF.

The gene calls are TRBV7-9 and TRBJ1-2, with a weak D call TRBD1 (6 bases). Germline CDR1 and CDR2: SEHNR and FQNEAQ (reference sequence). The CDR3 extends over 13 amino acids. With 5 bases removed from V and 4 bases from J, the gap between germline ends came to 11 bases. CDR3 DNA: TGTGCCAGCAGCATTGGACAGTCCTATGGCTACACCTTC. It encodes CASSIGQSYGYTF.

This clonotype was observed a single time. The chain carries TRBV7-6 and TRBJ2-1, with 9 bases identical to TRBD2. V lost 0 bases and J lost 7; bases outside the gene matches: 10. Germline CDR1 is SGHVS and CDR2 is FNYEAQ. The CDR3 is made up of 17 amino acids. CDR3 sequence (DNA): TGTGCCAGCAGCTTAGCTGTGGCGGGGGGGCCAGGGAATGAGCAGTTCTTC. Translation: CASSLAVAGGPGNEQFF.

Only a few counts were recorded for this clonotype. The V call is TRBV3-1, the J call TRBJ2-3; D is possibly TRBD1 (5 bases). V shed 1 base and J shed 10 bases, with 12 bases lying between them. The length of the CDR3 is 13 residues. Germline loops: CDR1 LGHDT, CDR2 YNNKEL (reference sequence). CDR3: CASSQALGHPQYF. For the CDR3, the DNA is TGTGCCAGCAGCCAAGCCCTGGGGCACCCGCAGTATTTT.

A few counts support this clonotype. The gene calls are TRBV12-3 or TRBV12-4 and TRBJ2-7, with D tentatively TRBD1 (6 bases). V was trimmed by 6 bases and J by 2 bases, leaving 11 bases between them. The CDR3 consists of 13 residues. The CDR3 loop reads CASRAGTTYEQYF. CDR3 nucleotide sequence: TGTGCCAGCAGGGCCGGGACAACCTACGAGCAGTACTTC.

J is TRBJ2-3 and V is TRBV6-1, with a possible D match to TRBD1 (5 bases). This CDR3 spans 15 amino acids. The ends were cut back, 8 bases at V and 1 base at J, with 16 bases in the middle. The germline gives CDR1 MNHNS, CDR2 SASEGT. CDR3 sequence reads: CASSSTEGGTDTQYF. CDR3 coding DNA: TGTGCCAGCTCATCTACGGAAGGGGGCACAGATACGCAGTATTTT.

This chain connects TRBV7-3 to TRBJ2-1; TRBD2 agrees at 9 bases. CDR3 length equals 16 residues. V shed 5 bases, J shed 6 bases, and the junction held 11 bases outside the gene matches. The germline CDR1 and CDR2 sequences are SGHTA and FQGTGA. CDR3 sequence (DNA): TGTGCCAGCAGCCCCGGGGGTAGCGGGGGATCCAATGAGCAGTTCTTC. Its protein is CASSPGGSGGSNEQFF.

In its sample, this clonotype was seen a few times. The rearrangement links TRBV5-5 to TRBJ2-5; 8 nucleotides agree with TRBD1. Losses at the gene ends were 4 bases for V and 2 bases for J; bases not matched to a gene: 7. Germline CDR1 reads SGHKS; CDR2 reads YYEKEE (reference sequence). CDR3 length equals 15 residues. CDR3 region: CASSLEGQEQETQYF. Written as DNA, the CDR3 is TGTGCCAGCAGCCTTGAGGGACAGGAGCAAGAGACCCAGTACTTC. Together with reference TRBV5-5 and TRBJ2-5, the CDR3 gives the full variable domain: DAGVTQSPTHLIKTRGQQVTLRCSPISGHKSVSWYQQVLGQGPQFIFQYYEKEERGRGNFPDRFSARQFPNYSSELNVNALLLGDSALYLCASSLEGQEQETQYFGPGTRLLVL.

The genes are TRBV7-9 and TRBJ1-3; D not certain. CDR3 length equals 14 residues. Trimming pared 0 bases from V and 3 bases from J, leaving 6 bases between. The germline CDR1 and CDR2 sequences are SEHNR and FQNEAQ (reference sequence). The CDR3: CASSLAPLGNTIYF. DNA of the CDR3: TGTGCCAGCAGCTTAGCCCCTCTTGGAAACACCATATATTTT.

The CDR3 nucleotides are TGTGCCATCAGTGAAGGACCGTTGCGTGGTTCACCCCTCCACTTT. The encoded protein is CAISEGPLRGSPLHF. The chain has TRBV10-3 and TRBJ1-6; D is unresolved. From germline, CDR1 is ENHRY and CDR2 SYGVKD. With 3 bases removed from V and 9 bases from J, the gap between germline ends came to 15 bases. The CDR3 consists of 15 residues.